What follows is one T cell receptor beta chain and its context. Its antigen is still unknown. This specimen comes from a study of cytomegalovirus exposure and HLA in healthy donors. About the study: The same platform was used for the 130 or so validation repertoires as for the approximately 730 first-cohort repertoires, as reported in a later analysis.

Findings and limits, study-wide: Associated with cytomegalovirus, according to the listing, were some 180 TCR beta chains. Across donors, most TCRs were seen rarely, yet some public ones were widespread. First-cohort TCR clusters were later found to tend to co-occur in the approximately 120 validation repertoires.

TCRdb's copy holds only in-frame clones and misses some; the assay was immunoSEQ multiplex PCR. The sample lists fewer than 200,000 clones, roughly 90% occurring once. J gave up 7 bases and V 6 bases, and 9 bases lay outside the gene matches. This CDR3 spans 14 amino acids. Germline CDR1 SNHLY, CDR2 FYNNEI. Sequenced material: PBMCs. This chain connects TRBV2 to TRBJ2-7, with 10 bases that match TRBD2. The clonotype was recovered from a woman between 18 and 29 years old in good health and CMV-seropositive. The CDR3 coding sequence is TGTGCCAGCAGACATAGCGGGGGGTTGGGGGAGCAGTACTTC. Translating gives CASRHSGGLGEQYF. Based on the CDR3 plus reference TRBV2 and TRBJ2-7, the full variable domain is EPEVTQTPSHQVTQMGQEVILRCVPISNHLYFYWYRQILGQKVEFLVSFYNNEISEKSEIFDDQFSVERPDGSNFTLKIRSTKLEDSAMYFCASRHSGGLGEQYFGPGTRLTVT.